A single TCR beta chain is shown here with its context. This specimen comes from a study of blood T cell repertoires in COVID-19. Across the study: Researchers got acute and convalescent COVID-19 samples from the United States, Italy and Spain.

Original handling: How many nucleated cells were present was estimated from reference gene primer amplification. Some clones are missing from TCRdb's copy, which holds only in-frame ones; the method was immunoSEQ multiplex PCR. Clone size and the V and J calls come from that table; the DNA yielded D and trimming. The sample comprises 250,000 to 350,000 clones, nearly 90% of which are singletons, and around 4.5% rests with the top ten. Participant-reported clinical history was the basis for cohort assignment. The sample taken for sequencing was PBMCs or T cells enriched from blood (not recorded which). The TCR comes from a woman between 18 and 29 years old with acute COVID-19.

CDR3 region: CASSVVTDTQYF. In nucleotides, the CDR3 is TGTGCCAGCAGCGTAGTAACAGATACGCAGTATTTT. This chain links TRBV9 with TRBJ2-3; D gene ambiguous. The V gene lost 0 bases and the J gene lost 3 bases, with 2 bases spanning the gap. The germline V gene encodes CDR1 SGDLS and CDR2 YYNGEE. The CDR3 extends over 12 amino acids.